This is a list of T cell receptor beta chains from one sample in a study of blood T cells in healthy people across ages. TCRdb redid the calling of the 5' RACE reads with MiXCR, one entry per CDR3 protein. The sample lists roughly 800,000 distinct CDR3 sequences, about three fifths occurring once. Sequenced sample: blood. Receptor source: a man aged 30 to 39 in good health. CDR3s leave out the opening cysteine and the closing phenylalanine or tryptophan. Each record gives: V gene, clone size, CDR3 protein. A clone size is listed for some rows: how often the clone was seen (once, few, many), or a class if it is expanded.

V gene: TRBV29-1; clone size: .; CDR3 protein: SVGAVRPYEQY
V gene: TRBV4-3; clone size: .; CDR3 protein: ASSQELARQETQY
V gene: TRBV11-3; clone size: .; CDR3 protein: ASSLTAASNEQF
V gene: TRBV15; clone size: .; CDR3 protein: ATSRGSSGMYEQY
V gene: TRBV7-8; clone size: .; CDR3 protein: ASSLAARESRDTQY
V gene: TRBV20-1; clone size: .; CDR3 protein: SARDSWPGPYEQY
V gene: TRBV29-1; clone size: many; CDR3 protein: SVEEGETQY
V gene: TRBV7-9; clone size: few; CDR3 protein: ASSILLLGEAF
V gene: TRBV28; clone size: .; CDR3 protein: ASSLGASGRQDIQY
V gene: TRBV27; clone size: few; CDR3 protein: ARTASYEQY
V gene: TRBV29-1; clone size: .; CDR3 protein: SGGTFYNEQF
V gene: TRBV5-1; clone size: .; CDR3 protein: ASSLTTGYNEQF
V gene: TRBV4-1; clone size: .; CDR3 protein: ASSQDFGGALDNEQF
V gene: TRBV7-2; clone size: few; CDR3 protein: ASSLSPGQETQY
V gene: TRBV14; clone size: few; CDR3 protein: ASSRSRGPYTYEQY
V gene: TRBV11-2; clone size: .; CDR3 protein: ASSPGGSDTDTQY
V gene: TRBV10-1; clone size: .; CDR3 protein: ASSDYREHGYT
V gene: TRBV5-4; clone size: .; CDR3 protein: ASSQLESWWQETQY
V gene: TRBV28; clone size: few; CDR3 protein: ASSLASSRLNEQF
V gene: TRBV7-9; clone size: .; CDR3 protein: ASSLLSTGRTVEQF
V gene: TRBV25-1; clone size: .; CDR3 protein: ASSELASKY
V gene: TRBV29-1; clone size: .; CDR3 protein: SVAWGRLMGETQY
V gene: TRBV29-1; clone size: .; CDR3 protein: SVSDGSYEQY
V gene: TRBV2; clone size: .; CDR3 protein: ASSYSAAQY